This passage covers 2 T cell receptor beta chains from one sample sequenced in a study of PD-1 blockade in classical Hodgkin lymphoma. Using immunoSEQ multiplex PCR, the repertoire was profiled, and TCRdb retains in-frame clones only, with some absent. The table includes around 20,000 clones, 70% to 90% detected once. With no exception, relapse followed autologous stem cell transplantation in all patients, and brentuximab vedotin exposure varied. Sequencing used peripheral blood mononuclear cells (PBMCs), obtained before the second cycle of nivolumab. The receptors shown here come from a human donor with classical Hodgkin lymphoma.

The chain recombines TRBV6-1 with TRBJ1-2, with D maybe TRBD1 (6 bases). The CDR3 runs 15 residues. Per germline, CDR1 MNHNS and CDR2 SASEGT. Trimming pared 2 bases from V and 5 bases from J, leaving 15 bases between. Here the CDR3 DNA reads TGTGCCAGCAGTGAAAGCCGACAGGATGGGTATGGCTACACCTTC. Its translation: CASSESRQDGYGYTF.

CDR3 nucleotides: TGTGCCAGCACCTTACTAGCGGGGCAAGAGACCCAGTACTTC. This sequence encodes CASTLLAGQETQYF. V and J are TRBV6-6 and TRBJ2-5, with 10 bases fitting TRBD2. The V gene end was trimmed by 7 bases and the J gene end by 2 bases; junction bases not matched to a gene: 4. Germline lookup yields CDR1 MNHNY and CDR2 SVGAGI (reference sequence). The CDR3 has 14 residues.